This T cell receptor (beta chain) was documented in a study of blood T cell repertoires in COVID-19. Whole-study context: Samples representing acute and convalescent COVID-19 were sourced from the United States, Italy and Spain. The analysed material was cDNA or gDNA that came from T cells, B-cell-depleted T cells, or PBMCs.

Cohorts were determined from participant-reported clinical history. The CDR3 loop spans 16 amino acids. In germline, CDR1 is LNHDA, CDR2 SQIVND (reference sequence). V dropped 11 bases and J dropped 1 base, with 22 bases sitting between them. Some clones are missing from TCRdb's copy, which holds only in-frame ones; the method was immunoSEQ multiplex PCR. The profile shows around 190,000 clones, approximately 88% of them singletons. The sequence came from a woman aged 25-40 years who had recovered from COVID-19. What was sequenced was PBMCs or T cells enriched from blood (not recorded which). V and J are TRBV19 and TRBJ2-3; TRBD2 might be the D (5 bases). CDR3 residues: CASNPLGGVGTDTQYF. The CDR3 DNA reads TGTGCCTCAAACCCCCTCGGAGGAGTGGGCACAGATACGCAGTATTTT.